This TCR beta chain was recovered during a study of T cells in Graves' hyperthyroidism and ophthalmopathy (dated 2019 in TCRdb). For context, the study as a whole: Peripheral blood was collected at initial diagnosis, before any treatment. The paper reports TCR Vbeta CDR3 sequencing of roughly 140 peripheral blood samples: fewer than 50 ophthalmopathy, under 80 hyperthyroidism and around 17 progressor patients. Following sampling, methimazole starting at 30 mg daily was given to hyperthyroidism patients, and high-dose intravenous methylprednisolone was given to ophthalmopathy patients. To identify distinguishing TCR V-J signatures, a discovery cohort of 95 to 100 patients was used, comprising 40 to 45 with Graves' ophthalmopathy and some 57 with stable Graves' hyperthyroidism. Whether ophthalmopathy could be predicted prospectively was tested in an independent validation cohort made up of roughly 20 hyperthyroidism patients plus 17 patients who later progressed to ophthalmopathy. The 100 discovery patients were randomly split 7:3 into training and test sets. The study also compared thyroid tissue and blood T-cell repertoires from about 6 Graves' hyperthyroidism patients. The paper's findings and limits, for the study overall: Blood samples also contained most of the expanded thyroid clonotypes (frequency above 0.001), which suggests that blood repertoires may reflect thyroid immune responses. In validation, the model predicted progression to ophthalmopathy with roughly 66% sensitivity and approximately 78% specificity, a median of about 6.7 months before onset. Sample size was not statistically predetermined, and investigators were not blinded to group allocation. In cross-validation, a model built on a 13 V-J signature told ophthalmopathy apart from stable hyperthyroidism with 85% to 90% sensitivity and about 81% specificity, and in testing the same model reached 80%/75%.

A patient counted as having stable Graves' hyperthyroidism if no progression to ophthalmopathy occurred over 18 months of follow-up. Hyperthyroidism patients were newly diagnosed, with disease duration under 2 months, and aged 18 to 65 years. Patients with uncontrolled infections, other autoimmune diseases, pregnancy or lactation were excluded. Clinical symptoms, serum thyroxine and TRAb, thyroid ultrasound, and orbital computed tomography formed the basis for the diagnoses. PBMCs were separated from over 9 ml of fresh peripheral blood using Ficoll-Paque density gradient centrifugation. Total RNA was extracted with Trizol reagent, and quality was checked on an Agilent 2100 Bioanalyzer. The TCR beta CDR3 regions were amplified from RNA transcripts. A first-round RT-PCR of the TCR CDR3 used the HTBI primer set with the Qiagen OneStep RT-PCR kit. A second multiplex PCR round built the libraries, followed by size selection and purification. Paired-end sequencing of the libraries was performed with 100 bp reads on an Illumina HiSeq2000. The authors' analysis ran thus. Raw data were processed with SOAPnuke, discarding reads with adapters, uncalled bases, mean Phred below 15, or no exact constant-primer or identifier match. COPE v1.2.5 was used to merge the high-quality paired reads, and each unique nucleotide sequence was defined as a clonotype. MiTCR v1.1 was used to align clonotypes to the IMGT TRBV, TRBD and TRBJ reference segments. The analysis included only V-J combinations with a frequency above 0.0001, which together covered around 99% of the repertoires. A TCS score was defined as the ratio of F50 (clonal expansion) to E x V (chaos), with BLOSUM62-based TCRdist applied between CDR3 peptides within each V-J. Welch's t-statistics and random forest reduced approximately 520 V-J features to 10 to 15, which were used in a naive Bayes classifier (R e1071). The public reads were quality trimmed at Q25 with fastp and then assembled into clones with MiXCR by TCRdb, keeping productive beta chains. Rows are combined by CDR3 protein, so each entry shows the most common genes and DNA. The authors' filters were not applied to this entry. This sample gives roughly 740,000 distinct CDR3 sequences in total; about 17% of them show up just once. In total, the top ten clones hold approximately 8.4% of the sample.

The V and J ends are trimmed by 0 bases and 5 bases, leaving 20 bases between them. The germline V gene (reference sequence) sets CDR1 to DFQATT and CDR2 to SNEGSKA. Counted from cysteine to phenylalanine, this CDR3 has 16 amino acids. Left in the record is the CDR3 DNA by itself, 48 bases read in frame from the first base. As for this clonotype: The antigen it recognizes is unknown. Per-base qualities were not stored, and no clone one base away is much larger.

The material sequenced was blood. The sequence links TRBV20-1 to TRBJ2-7; the D segment could be TRBD2, given 6 matching bases. The source of this sequence is a man aged 18 to 29 with Graves' hyperthyroidism. At the DNA level, the sequence is TGCAGTGCTAGAGATCAAGGAGGAGGGTCTACCAACGAGCAGTACTTC. Its protein reads: CSARDQGGGSTNEQYF.